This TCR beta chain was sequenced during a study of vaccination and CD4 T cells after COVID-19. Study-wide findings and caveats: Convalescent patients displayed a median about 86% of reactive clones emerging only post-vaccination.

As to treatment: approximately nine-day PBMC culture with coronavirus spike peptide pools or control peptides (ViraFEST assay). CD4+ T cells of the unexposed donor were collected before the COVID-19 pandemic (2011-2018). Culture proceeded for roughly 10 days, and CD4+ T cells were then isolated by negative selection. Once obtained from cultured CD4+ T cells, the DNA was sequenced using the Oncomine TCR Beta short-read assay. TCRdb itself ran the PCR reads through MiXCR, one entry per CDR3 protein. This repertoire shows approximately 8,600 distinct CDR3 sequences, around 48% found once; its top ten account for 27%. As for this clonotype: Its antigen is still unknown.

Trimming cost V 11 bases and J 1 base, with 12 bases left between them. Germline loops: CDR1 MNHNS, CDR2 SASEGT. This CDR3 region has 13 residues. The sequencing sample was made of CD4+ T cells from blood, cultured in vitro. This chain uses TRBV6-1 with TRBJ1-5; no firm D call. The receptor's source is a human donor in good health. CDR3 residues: CASRLGSNQPQHF. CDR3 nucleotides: TGTGCCTCAAGGTTGGGGAGCAATCAGCCCCAGCATTTT.